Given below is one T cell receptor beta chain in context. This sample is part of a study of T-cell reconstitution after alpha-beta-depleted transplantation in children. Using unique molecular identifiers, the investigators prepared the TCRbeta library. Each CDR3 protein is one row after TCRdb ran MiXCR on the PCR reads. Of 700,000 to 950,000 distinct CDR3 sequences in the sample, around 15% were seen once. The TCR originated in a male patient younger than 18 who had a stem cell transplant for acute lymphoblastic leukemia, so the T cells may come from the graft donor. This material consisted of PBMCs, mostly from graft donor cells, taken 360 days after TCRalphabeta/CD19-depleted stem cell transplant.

The CDR3 coding sequence is TGTGCCAGTAGTATCGGGACAGGGTTTAGTAGGGCCAACGTCCTGACTTTC. It translates to CASSIGTGFSRANVLTF. This rearrangement joins TRBV19 to TRBJ2-6; 9 bases fit TRBD1. This CDR3 contains 17 residues. Unmatched junction bases numbered 8, after V lost 3 bases and J lost 5 bases. The germline V gene encodes CDR1 LNHDA and CDR2 SQIVND (reference sequence). The full variable domain, completed using reference TRBV19 and TRBJ2-6, is DGGITQSPKYLFRKEGQNVTLSCEQNLNHDAMYWYRQDPGQGLRLIYYSQIVNDFQKGDIAEGYSVSREKKESFPLTVTSAQKNPTAFYLCASSIGTGFSRANVLTFGAGSRLTVL.